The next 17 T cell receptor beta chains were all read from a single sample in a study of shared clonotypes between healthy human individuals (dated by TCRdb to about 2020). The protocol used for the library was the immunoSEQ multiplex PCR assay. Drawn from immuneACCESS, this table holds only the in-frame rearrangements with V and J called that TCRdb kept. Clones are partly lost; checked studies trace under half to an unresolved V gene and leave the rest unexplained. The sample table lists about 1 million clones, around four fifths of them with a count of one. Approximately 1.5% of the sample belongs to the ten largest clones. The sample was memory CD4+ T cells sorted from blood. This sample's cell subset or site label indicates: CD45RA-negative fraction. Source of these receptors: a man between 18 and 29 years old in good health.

The CDR3 nucleotides read TGTGCCAGCAGCTGGGGGGGACTAGCGGGATGGTCCTACGAGCAGTACTTC. This encodes CASSWGGLAGWSYEQYF. The chain couples TRBV7-9 to TRBJ2-7, with 13 bases identical to TRBD2. The CDR3 has 17 amino acids. Germline assignment: CDR1 SEHNR and CDR2 FQNEAQ (reference sequence). The trim removed 4 bases at V and 1 base at J, leaving 7 bases unmatched.

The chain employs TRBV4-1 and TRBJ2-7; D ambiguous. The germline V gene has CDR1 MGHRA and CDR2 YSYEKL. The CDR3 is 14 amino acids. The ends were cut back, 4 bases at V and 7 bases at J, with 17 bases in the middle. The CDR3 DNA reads TGCGCCAGCAGCCGCCGACCCGATTCTACGGAGCAGTACTTC. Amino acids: CASSRRPDSTEQYF.

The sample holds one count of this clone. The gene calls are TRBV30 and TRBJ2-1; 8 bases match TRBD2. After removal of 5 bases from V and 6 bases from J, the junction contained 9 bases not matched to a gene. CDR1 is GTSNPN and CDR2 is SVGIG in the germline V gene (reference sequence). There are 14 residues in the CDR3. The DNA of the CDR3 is TGTGCCTGGGGCCCTGGCGGGGGGTTCAATGAGCAGTTCTTC. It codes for CAWGPGGGFNEQFF.

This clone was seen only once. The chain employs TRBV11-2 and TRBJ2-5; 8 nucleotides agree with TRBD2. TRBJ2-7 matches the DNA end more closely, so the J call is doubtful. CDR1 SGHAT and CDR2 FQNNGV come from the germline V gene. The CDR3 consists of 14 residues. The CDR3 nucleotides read TGTGCCAGCAGCACCGAGCGGGGGTCCTACGAGCAGTACTTC. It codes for CASSTERGSYEQYF.

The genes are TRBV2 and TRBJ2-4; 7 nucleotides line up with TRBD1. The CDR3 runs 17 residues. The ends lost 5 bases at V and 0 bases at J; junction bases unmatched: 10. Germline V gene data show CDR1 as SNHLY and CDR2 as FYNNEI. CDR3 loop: CASSRQGAILAKNIQYF. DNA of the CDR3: TGTGCCAGCAGTCGACAGGGCGCAATACTAGCCAAAAACATTCAGTACTTC.

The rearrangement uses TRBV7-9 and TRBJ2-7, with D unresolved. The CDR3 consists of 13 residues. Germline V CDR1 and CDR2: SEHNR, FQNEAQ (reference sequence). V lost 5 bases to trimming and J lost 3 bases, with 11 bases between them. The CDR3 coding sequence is TGTGCCAGCAGCCCGCGGAAAAACTACGAGCAGTACTTC. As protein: CASSPRKNYEQYF. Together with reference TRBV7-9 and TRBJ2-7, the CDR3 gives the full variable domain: DTGVSQNPRHKITKRGQNVTFRCDPISEHNRLYWYRQTLGQGPEFLTYFQNEAQLEKSRLLSDRFSAERPKGSFSTLEIQRTEQGDSAMYLCASSPRKNYEQYFGPGTRLTVT.

CDR3 DNA: TGCGCCAGCAGCTCGACAGGGGAGAGGGGCGAGCAGTACTTC. It codes for CASSSTGERGEQYF. The chain is built from TRBV5-1 and TRBJ2-7; 8 bases are shared with TRBD1. CDR1 and CDR2 (germline): SGHRS, YFSETQ. This CDR3 contains 14 residues. V shed 3 bases, J shed 6 bases, and the junction held 8 bases outside the gene matches.

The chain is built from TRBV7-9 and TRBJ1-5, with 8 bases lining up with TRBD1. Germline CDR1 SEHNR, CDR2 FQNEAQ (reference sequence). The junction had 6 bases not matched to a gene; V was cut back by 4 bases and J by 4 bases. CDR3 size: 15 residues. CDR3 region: CASSSQGVGNQPQHF. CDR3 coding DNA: TGTGCCAGCAGCTCACAGGGGGTCGGGAATCAGCCCCAGCATTTT.

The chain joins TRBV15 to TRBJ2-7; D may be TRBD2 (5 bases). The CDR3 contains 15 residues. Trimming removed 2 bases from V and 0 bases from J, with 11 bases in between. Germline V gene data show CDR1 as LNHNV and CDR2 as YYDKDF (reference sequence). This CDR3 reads CATSRLHRDSYEQYF. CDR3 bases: TGTGCCACCAGCAGACTGCATCGGGACTCCTACGAGCAGTACTTC.

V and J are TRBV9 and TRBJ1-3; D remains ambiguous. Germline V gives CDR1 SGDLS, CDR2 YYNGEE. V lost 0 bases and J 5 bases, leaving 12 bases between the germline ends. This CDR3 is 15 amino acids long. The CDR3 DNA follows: TGTGCCAGCAGCGTAGGGGAATCTGCCAGAAACACCATATATTTT. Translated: CASSVGESARNTIYF.

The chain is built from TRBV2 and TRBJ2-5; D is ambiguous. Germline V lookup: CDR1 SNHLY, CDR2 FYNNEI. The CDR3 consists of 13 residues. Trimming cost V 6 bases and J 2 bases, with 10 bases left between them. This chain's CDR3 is CASRNTEQETQYF. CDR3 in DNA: TGTGCCAGCAGGAACACAGAGCAAGAGACCCAGTACTTC. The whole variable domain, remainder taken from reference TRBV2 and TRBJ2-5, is EPEVTQTPSHQVTQMGQEVILRCVPISNHLYFYWYRQILGQKVEFLVSFYNNEISEKSEIFDDQFSVERPDGSNFTLKIRSTKLEDSAMYFCASRNTEQETQYFGPGTRLLVL.

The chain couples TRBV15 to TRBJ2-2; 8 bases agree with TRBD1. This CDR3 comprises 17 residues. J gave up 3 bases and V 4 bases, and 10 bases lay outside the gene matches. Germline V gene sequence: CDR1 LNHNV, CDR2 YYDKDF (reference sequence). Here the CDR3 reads CATSKDRAFPHTGELFF. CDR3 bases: TGTGCCACCAGCAAGGACAGGGCGTTTCCCCACACCGGGGAGCTGTTTTTT.

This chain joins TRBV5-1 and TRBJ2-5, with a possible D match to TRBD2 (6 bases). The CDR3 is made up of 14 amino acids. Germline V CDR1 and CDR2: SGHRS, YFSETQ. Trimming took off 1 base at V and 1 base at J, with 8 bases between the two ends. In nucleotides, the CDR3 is TGCGCCAGCAGCTTGTCGGGGGTCCAAGAGACCCAGTACTTC. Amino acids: CASSLSGVQETQYF.

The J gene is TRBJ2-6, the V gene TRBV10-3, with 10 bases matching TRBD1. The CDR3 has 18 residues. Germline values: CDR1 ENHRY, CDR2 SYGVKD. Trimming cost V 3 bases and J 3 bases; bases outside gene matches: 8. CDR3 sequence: CAISDLGQGNYGANVLTF. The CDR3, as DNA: TGTGCCATCAGTGATTTGGGACAGGGGAACTATGGGGCCAACGTCCTGACTTTC.

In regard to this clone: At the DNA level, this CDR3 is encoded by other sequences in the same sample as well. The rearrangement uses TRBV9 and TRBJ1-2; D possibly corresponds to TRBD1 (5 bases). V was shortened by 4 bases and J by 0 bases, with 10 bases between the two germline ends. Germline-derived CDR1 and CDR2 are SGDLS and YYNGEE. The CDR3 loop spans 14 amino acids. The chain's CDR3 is CASSPGTSNYGYTF. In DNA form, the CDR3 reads TGTGCCAGCAGCCCGGGGACTTCTAACTATGGCTACACCTTC.

The CDR3 DNA reads as TGTGCCACCAGCAGAGGGGGCGCGACTAATGAAAAACTGTTTTTT. Its translation: CATSRGGATNEKLFF. This chain uses TRBV15 with TRBJ1-4; D may be TRBD1 (5 bases). The V and J ends lost 1 base and 2 bases respectively, with 8 bases between them. The CDR3 has 15 amino acids. The V gene's germline CDR1 is LNHNV and CDR2 YYDKDF (reference sequence).

The CDR3 loop reads CASSPNQDNEQFF. The CDR3 coding sequence is TGTGCCAGCTCACCAAATCAAGACAATGAGCAGTTCTTC. V is TRBV18 and J is TRBJ2-1, with unresolved D. V lost 2 bases, J lost 5 bases, and 7 bases lay in between. Germline V CDR1 and CDR2: KGHSH, LQKENI. The CDR3 contains 13 residues.